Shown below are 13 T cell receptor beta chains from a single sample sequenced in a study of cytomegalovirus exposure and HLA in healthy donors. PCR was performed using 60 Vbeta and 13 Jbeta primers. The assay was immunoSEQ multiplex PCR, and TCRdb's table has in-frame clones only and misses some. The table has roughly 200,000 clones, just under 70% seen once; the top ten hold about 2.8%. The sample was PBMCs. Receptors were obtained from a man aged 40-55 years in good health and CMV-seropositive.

CDR3 in DNA: TGTGCCAGCAACAGACTAGCGGGACGAAATGAGCAGTTCTTC. Protein: CASNRLAGRNEQFF. This rearrangement joins TRBV6-1 to TRBJ2-1; the match to TRBD2 covers 11 bases. Per germline, CDR1 MNHNS and CDR2 SASEGT. The trim removed 7 bases at V and 7 bases at J, leaving 6 bases unmatched. This CDR3 spans 14 amino acids.

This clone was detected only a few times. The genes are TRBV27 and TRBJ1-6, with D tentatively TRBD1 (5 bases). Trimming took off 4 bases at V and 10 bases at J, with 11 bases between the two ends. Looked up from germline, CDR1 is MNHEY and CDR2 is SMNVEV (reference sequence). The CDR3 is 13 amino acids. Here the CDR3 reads CASSWTKGSPLHF. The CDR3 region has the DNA TGTGCCAGCAGTTGGACCAAGGGGTCACCCCTCCACTTT.

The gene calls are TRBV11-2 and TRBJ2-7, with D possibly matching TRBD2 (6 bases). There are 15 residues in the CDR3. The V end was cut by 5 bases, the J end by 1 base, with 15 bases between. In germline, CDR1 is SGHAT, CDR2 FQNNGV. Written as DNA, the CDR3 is TGTGCCAGCAGCCCCGGGGGTCCCTATTCCTACGAGCAGTACTTC. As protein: CASSPGGPYSYEQYF.

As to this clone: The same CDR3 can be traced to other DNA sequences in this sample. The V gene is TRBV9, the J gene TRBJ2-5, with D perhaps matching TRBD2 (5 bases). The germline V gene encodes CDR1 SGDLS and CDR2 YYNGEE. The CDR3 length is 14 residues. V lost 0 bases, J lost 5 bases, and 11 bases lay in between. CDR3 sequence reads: CASSVGAGGETQYF. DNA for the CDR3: TGTGCCAGCAGCGTAGGGGCCGGCGGGGAGACCCAGTACTTC.

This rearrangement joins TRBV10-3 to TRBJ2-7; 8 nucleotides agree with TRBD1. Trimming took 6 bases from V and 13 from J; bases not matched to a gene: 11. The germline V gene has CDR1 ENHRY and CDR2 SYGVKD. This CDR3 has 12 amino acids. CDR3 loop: CAISGGQEELYF. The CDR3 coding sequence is TGTGCCATCAGCGGGGGACAGGAGGAGCTCTACTTC.

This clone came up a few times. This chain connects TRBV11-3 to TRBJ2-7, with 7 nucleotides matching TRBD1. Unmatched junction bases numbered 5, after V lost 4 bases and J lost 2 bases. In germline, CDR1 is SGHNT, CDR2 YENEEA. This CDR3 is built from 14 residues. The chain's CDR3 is CASSSGDRAYEQYF. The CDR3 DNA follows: TGTGCCAGCAGCTCAGGCGACAGGGCCTACGAGCAGTACTTC.

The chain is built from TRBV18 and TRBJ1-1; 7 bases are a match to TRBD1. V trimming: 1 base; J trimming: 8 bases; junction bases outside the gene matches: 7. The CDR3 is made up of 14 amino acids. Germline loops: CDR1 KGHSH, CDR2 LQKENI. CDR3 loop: CASSPRAGGEEAFF. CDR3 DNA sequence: TGTGCCAGCTCACCACGGGCAGGGGGTGAGGAAGCTTTCTTT.

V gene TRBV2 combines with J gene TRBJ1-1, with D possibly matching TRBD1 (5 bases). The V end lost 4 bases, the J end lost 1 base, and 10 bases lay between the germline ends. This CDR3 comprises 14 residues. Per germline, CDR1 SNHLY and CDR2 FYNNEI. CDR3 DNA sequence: TGTGCCAGCAGTGGGGGGACTCAGAACACTGAAGCTTTCTTT. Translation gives CASSGGTQNTEAFF.

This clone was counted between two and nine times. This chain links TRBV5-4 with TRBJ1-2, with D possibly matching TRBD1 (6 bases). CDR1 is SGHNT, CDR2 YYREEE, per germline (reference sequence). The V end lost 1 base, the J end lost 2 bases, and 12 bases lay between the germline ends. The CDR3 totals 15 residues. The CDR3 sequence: CASSLPPTGNYGYTF. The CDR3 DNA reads TGTGCCAGCAGCTTGCCCCCAACAGGGAACTATGGCTACACCTTC.

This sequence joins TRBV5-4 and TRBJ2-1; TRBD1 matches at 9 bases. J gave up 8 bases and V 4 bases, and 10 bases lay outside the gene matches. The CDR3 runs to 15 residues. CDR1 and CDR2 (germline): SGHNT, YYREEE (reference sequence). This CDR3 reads CASSRRDRVDDEQFF. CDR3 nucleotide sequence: TGTGCCAGCAGCCGCCGGGACAGGGTAGATGATGAGCAGTTCTTC. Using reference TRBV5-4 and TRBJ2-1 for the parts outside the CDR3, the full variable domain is ETGVTQSPTHLIKTRGQQVTLRCSSQSGHNTVSWYQQALGQGPQFIFQYYREEENGRGNFPPRFSGLQFPNYSSELNVNALELDDSALYLCASSRRDRVDDEQFFGPGTRLTVL.

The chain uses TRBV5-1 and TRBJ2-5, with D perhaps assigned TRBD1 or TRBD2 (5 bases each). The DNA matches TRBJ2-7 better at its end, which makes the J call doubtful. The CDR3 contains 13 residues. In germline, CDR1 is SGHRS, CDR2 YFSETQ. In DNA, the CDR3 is TGCGCCAGCAGCTTGGTTGGGGGCTACGAGCAGTACTTC. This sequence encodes CASSLVGGYEQYF.

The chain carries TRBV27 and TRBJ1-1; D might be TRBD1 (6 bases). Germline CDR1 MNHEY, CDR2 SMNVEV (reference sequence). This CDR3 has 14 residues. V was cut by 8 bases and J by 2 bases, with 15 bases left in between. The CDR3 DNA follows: TGTGCCAGCCGTCTCGGGACACACAACACTGAAGCTTTCTTT. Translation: CASRLGTHNTEAFF.

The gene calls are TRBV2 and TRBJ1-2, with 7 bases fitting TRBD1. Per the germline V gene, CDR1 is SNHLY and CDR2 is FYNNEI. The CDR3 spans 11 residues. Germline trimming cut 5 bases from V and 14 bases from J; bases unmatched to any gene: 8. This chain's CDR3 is CASSFRDRKTF. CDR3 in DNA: TGTGCCAGCAGTTTCCGGGACAGAAAAACCTTC.